The 23 T cell receptor beta chains below come from one sample, sequenced in a study of blood T cell repertoires in COVID-19. TCRdb's copy holds only in-frame clones and misses some; the assay was immunoSEQ multiplex PCR. The data contain more than 200,000 clones, around nine tenths of them singletons. The sample comprised peripheral blood. Receptors were obtained from a man aged 25 to 40 with active or convalescent COVID-19.

The rearrangement links TRBV19 to TRBJ2-7, with 7 bases identical to TRBD1. There are 14 residues in the CDR3. Germline lookup yields CDR1 LNHDA and CDR2 SQIVND (reference sequence). V dropped 5 bases and J dropped 1; count of bases not matched to a gene: 5. CDR3 in DNA: TGTGCCAGTAGTCAGGGGACAGAATCCTACGAGCAGTACTTC. This codes for CASSQGTESYEQYF.

The chain combines TRBV29-1 with TRBJ1-1, with D tentatively TRBD1 (5 bases). In germline, CDR1 is SQVTM, CDR2 ANQGSEA. With 4 bases removed from V and 1 base from J, the gap between germline ends came to 13 bases. The CDR3 loop spans 14 amino acids. CDR3 coding DNA: TGCAGCGTTGCTCCGGTCAGGGAGAACACTGAAGCTTTCTTT. Protein product: CSVAPVRENTEAFF.

V usage is TRBV4-1 and J usage is TRBJ2-7; a possible D gene is TRBD1 (5 bases). V was trimmed by 3 bases and J by 0 bases, leaving 12 bases between them. The CDR3 is made up of 15 amino acids. Germline V lookup: CDR1 MGHRA, CDR2 YSYEKL. The CDR3 DNA is TGCGCCAGCAGCCATAAACAGGTGAGCTCCTACGAGCAGTACTTC. Encoded protein: CASSHKQVSSYEQYF.

The chain is built from TRBV6-5 and TRBJ1-5, with 7 bases that match TRBD1. Germline CDR1 reads MNHEY; CDR2 reads SVGAGI. J gave up 6 bases and V 4 bases, and 3 bases lay outside the gene matches. The CDR3 covers 13 residues. CDR3 DNA sequence: TGTGCCAGCAGTTCCCAGGGGGTTCAGCCCCAGCATTTT. Its protein is CASSSQGVQPQHF.

This clone appeared a few times. This chain uses TRBV30 with TRBJ1-2, with D possibly matching TRBD1 (5 bases). The germline gives CDR1 GTSNPN, CDR2 SVGIG (reference sequence). CDR3 size: 14 residues. Trimming removed 5 bases from V and 4 bases from J, with 17 bases in between. CDR3 residues: CAWEGRGEGYGYTF. CDR3 in DNA: TGTGCCTGGGAAGGGAGGGGAGAAGGCTATGGCTACACCTTC.

This chain links TRBV15 with TRBJ1-4; weak D call: TRBD1 (6 bases). Deletions cut 5 bases from V and 8 bases from J, with 27 bases between. This CDR3 comprises 18 residues. CDR1 LNHNV and CDR2 YYDKDF come from the germline V gene (reference sequence). The CDR3 coding sequence is TGTGCCACCAGCTCAAGAGGGCAGGGGATTGTCGAGGTGGAAAAACTGTTTTTT. Amino acid sequence: CATSSRGQGIVEVEKLFF.

The gene calls are TRBV7-3 and TRBJ2-2; TRBD1 aligns across 11 bases. V lost 5 bases and J lost 4; bases outside the gene matches: 6. The CDR3 totals 16 residues. CDR1 and CDR2 (germline): SGHTA, FQGTGA. CDR3 bases: TGTGCCAGCAGCCCTAGGACAGGGGGCAGCACCGGGGAGCTGTTTTTT. This codes for CASSPRTGGSTGELFF.

About this clone: The junction departs from germline at one end; a sequencing error may be responsible. The rearrangement uses TRBV7-2 and TRBJ1-2, with TRBD1 matching 9 bases. CDR3 length: 13 amino acids. Germline V gene lookup returns CDR1 SGHTA and CDR2 FQGNSA. The CDR3 loop is CASSPLTGTGSIF. For the CDR3, the DNA is TGTGCCAGCAGTCCCCTAACCGGGACAGGGTCTATCTTC. Full variable domain (remainder filled in from reference TRBV7-2 and TRBJ1-2): GAGVSQSPSNKVTEKGKDVELRCDPISGHTALYWYRQSLGQGLEFLIYFQGNSAPDKSGLPSDRFSAERTGGSVSTLTIQRTQQEDSAVYLCASSPLTGTGSIFGSGTRLTVV.

CDR3 DNA: TGTGCCAGTGAAAGACAGGCGCCTTATACGCAGTATTTT. It specifies CASERQAPYTQYF. The gene calls are TRBV6-5 and TRBJ2-3; TRBD1 might be the D (6 bases). Trimming cost V 9 bases and J 7 bases, with 17 bases left between them. The CDR3 loop spans 13 amino acids. The germline V gene encodes CDR1 MNHEY and CDR2 SVGAGI.

The chain recombines TRBV3-1 (or the pseudogene TRBV3-2) with TRBJ2-1, with 15 bases aligning to TRBD2. V dropped 0 bases and J dropped 8; count of bases not matched to a gene: 5. The CDR3 is made up of 17 amino acids. Germline CDR1 is LGHDT and CDR2 is YNNKEL (reference sequence). Written as DNA, the CDR3 is TGTGCCAGCAGCCAAGATGGGGGACTAGCGGGGGGTGATGAGCAGTTCTTC. The encoded protein is CASSQDGGLAGGDEQFF.

The V call is TRBV3-1 (or the pseudogene TRBV3-2), the J call TRBJ1-6, with D unresolved. CDR3 size: 17 residues. Germline V CDR1 and CDR2: LGHDT, YNNKEL (reference sequence). V lost 0 bases and J 0 bases, leaving 9 bases between the germline ends. The CDR3 DNA follows: TGTGCCAGCAGCCAAGATCGGACTAGCTCCTATAATTCACCCCTCCACTTT. This encodes CASSQDRTSSYNSPLHF.

The chain uses TRBV7-9 and TRBJ2-1; D not certain. The germline CDR1 and CDR2 sequences are SEHNR and FQNEAQ (reference sequence). The CDR3 is made up of 12 amino acids. With 1 base removed from V and 11 bases from J, the gap between germline ends came to 9 bases. Here the CDR3 reads CASSLGETKQFF. CDR3 bases: TGTGCCAGCAGCTTAGGCGAGACAAAGCAGTTCTTC.

The rearrangement joins TRBV6-2 or TRBV6-3 to TRBJ2-5, with D perhaps TRBD1 (5 bases). Germline V gives CDR1 MNHEY, CDR2 SVGEGT. V gave up 2 bases and J gave up 5 bases, with 12 bases separating them. There are 14 residues in the CDR3. Written as DNA, the CDR3 is TGTGCCAGCAGTTACCCAGACAGACCGGAGACCCAGTACTTC. Its translation: CASSYPDRPETQYF.

Only a few counts were recorded for this clone. This chain joins TRBV4-1 and TRBJ2-5; perhaps TRBD2 as D (7 bases). The CDR3 spans 15 residues. Trimming left V 4 bases short and J 4 bases short, with 16 bases between. The germline V gene encodes CDR1 MGHRA and CDR2 YSYEKL. The chain's CDR3 is CASSPGGQQRETQYF. CDR3 in DNA: TGCGCCAGCAGCCCGGGGGGCCAACAGAGAGAGACCCAGTACTTC.

This rearrangement joins TRBV4-3 to TRBJ2-7; TRBD2 matches at 13 bases. Per germline, CDR1 LGHNA and CDR2 YSLEER. J was trimmed by 5 bases and V by 0 bases; bases with no gene match: 1. This CDR3 has 15 residues. The CDR3 bases are TGCGCCAGCAGCCAAGAACTAGCGGGAGGGGACGAGCAGTACTTC. Translation: CASSQELAGGDEQYF.

The gene calls are TRBV16 and TRBJ2-7; 7 nucleotides align to TRBD1. Trimming cost V 6 bases and J 0 bases; bases outside gene matches: 11. Germline V gene sequence: CDR1 KGHSY, CDR2 FQNENV. The CDR3 spans 16 residues. The CDR3 loop reads CASSKFRDRDSYEQYF. As DNA, the CDR3 is TGTGCCAGCAGTAAATTCCGGGACAGAGACTCCTACGAGCAGTACTTC. Using reference TRBV16 and TRBJ2-7 for the parts outside the CDR3, the full variable domain is GEEVAQTPKHLVRGEGQKAKLYCAPIKGHSYVFWYQQVLKNEFKFLISFQNENVFDETGMPKERFSAKCLPNSPCSLEIQATKLEDSAVYFCASSKFRDRDSYEQYFGPGTRLTVT.

The chain combines TRBV12-5 with TRBJ2-5; tentatively, D is TRBD2 (6 bases). The length of the CDR3 is 14 residues. V was shortened by 6 bases and J by 0 bases, with 11 bases between the two germline ends. Germline CDR1 reads LGHNT; CDR2 reads FRNRAP. The CDR3 sequence is CASGGGAYQETQYF. In DNA, the CDR3 is TGTGCTAGTGGAGGCGGGGCGTACCAAGAGACCCAGTACTTC.

This clone turned up a few times. The rearrangement joins TRBV13 to TRBJ1-1; no definite D call. Trimming took 9 bases from V and 2 from J, leaving 10 bases between them. This CDR3 region has 12 residues. The germline CDR1 and CDR2 sequences are PRHDT and FYEKMQ (reference sequence). The CDR3 loop is CASVYSNTEAFF. In DNA, the CDR3 is TGTGCCAGTGTGTATTCCAACACTGAAGCTTTCTTT.

The gene calls are TRBV6-6 and TRBJ1-1; the D gene is possibly TRBD1 (6 bases). The V end was cut by 1 base, the J end by 11 bases, with 14 bases between. Germline V gives CDR1 MNHNY, CDR2 SVGAGI (reference sequence). The CDR3 loop spans 13 amino acids. As DNA, the CDR3 is TGTGCCAGCAGTTACTGGGACAACGAGAGGGCTTTCTTT. It specifies CASSYWDNERAFF.

The chain is built from TRBV5-4 and TRBJ2-3, with D hard to call. Germline CDR1 and CDR2: SGHNT and YYREEE (reference sequence). V was pared by 1 base and J by 4 bases, with 7 bases between. This CDR3 comprises 13 residues. CDR3 DNA sequence: TGTGCCAGCAGCTTGTTGAGTGCAGATACGCAGTATTTT. Translated: CASSLLSADTQYF.

This clone was observed a handful of times. The chain employs TRBV10-1 and TRBJ2-2, with D possibly TRBD2 on 6 matching bases. Trimming removed 8 bases at V and 6 bases at J, with 13 bases between. The CDR3 is made up of 13 amino acids. Germline V lookup: CDR1 WNHNN, CDR2 SYGVQD (reference sequence). The CDR3 region is CASGRRGAGELFF. Here the CDR3 DNA reads TGCGCCAGCGGTCGGAGGGGTGCCGGGGAGCTGTTTTTT.

The chain is built from TRBV14 and TRBJ1-4, with D perhaps matching TRBD1 (6 bases). This CDR3 comprises 14 residues. In germline, CDR1 is SGHDN, CDR2 FVKESK. Trimming stripped 8 bases from V and 4 bases from J, with 14 bases between. The CDR3 protein is CASAKGTSNEKLFF. The CDR3 DNA reads as TGTGCCAGCGCCAAGGGGACAAGTAATGAAAAACTGTTTTTT. Full variable domain (rest looked up from reference TRBV14 and TRBJ1-4): EAGVTQFPSHSVIEKGQTVTLRCDPISGHDNLYWYRRVMGKEIKFLLHFVKESKQDESGMPNNRFLAERTGGTYSTLKVQPAELEDSGVYFCASAKGTSNEKLFFGSGTQLSVL.

The genes are TRBV19 and TRBJ2-5; D possibly corresponds to TRBD1 (6 bases). V dropped 4 bases and J dropped 5 bases, with 11 bases sitting between them. Germline lookup yields CDR1 LNHDA and CDR2 SQIVND (reference sequence). This CDR3 is 13 amino acids long. The CDR3 DNA is TGTGCCAGTAGTAAGGGGGACCGGGAGACCCAGTACTTC. Amino acid sequence: CASSKGDRETQYF.